A selection of T cell receptor beta chains follows, all from one sample in a study of shared clonotypes between healthy human individuals. Assay used: immunoSEQ multiplex PCR; TCRdb lists only in-frame clones, some missing. This table has some 2,400,000 clones, 90% to 97% appearing once. Sequenced: naive CD4+ T cells sorted from blood. These receptors all come from a man younger than 35 in good health. CDR3s include the opening cysteine and the closing phenylalanine or tryptophan. D genes are given only for firm matches. Rows may omit the clone size; those that give it use once, few, many or a size class.

V: TRBV19; J: TRBJ1-5; D: NA; size: NA; CDR3: CASTSPRGYSNQPQHF; DNA: TGTGCCAGTACCTCCCCCAGAGGATATAGCAATCAGCCCCAGCATTTT
V: TRBV2; J: TRBJ2-5; D: NA; size: NA; CDR3: CASKPGQPQETQYF; DNA: TGTGCCAGCAAACCGGGGCAGCCCCAAGAGACCCAGTACTTC
V: TRBV7-2; J: TRBJ2-1; D: NA; size: NA; CDR3: CASSLVRPQNSYNEQFF; DNA: TGTGCCAGCAGCTTAGTTCGTCCACAAAACTCCTACAATGAGCAGTTCTTC
V: TRBV14; J: TRBJ2-7; D: NA; size: NA; CDR3: CASSHLGHVSYEQYF; DNA: TGTGCCAGCAGCCACTTGGGACACGTCTCCTACGAGCAGTACTTC
V: TRBV5-6; J: TRBJ2-7; D: NA; size: NA; CDR3: CASVVADYEQYF; DNA: TGTGCCAGCGTGGTTGCGGATTACGAGCAGTACTTC
V: TRBV28; J: TRBJ1-5; D: NA; size: NA; CDR3: CASSFRQALRNQPQHF; DNA: TGTGCCAGCAGTTTCCGACAGGCCCTTCGCAATCAGCCCCAGCATTTT
V: TRBV25-1; J: TRBJ2-7; D: TRBD2; size: NA; CDR3: CASSETSGREGEQYF; DNA: TGTGCCAGCAGTGAGACTAGCGGGAGGGAGGGCGAGCAGTACTTC
V: TRBV30; J: TRBJ1-5; D: NA; size: NA; CDR3: CAWAQGLNQPQHF; DNA: TGTGCCTGGGCTCAGGGATTGAATCAGCCCCAGCATTTT
V: TRBV7-9; J: TRBJ1-4; D: TRBD1; size: NA; CDR3: CASSLGTGGIFTNEKLFF; DNA: TGTGCCAGCAGCTTGGGGACAGGGGGCATTTTTACTAATGAAAAACTGTTTTTT
V: TRBV11-2; J: TRBJ1-1; D: TRBD1; size: NA; CDR3: CASSLGTGYKAFF; DNA: TGTGCCAGCAGCTTGGGGACAGGGTATAAAGCTTTCTTT
V: TRBV27; J: TRBJ2-5; D: TRBD2; size: NA; CDR3: CASSTLTSGRRGETQYF; DNA: TGTGCCAGCAGTACCCTGACTAGCGGGAGAAGGGGAGAGACCCAGTACTTC
V: TRBV25-1; J: TRBJ2-7; D: TRBD1; size: NA; CDR3: CASSKQGVTYEQYF; DNA: TGTGCCAGCAGTAAACAGGGGGTTACCTACGAGCAGTACTTC
V: TRBV19; J: TRBJ1-5; D: NA; size: NA; CDR3: CASSIGGPGNQPQHF; DNA: TGTGCCAGTAGTATAGGGGGACCAGGCAATCAGCCCCAGCATTTT
V: TRBV5-6; J: TRBJ2-5; D: TRBD2; size: NA; CDR3: CASSLVTSGAQETQYF; DNA: TGTGCCAGCAGCTTGGTTACTAGCGGGGCACAAGAGACCCAGTACTTC
V: TRBV18; J: TRBJ2-6; D: NA; size: NA; CDR3: CASSATGLTGANVLTF; DNA: TGTGCCAGCTCAGCAACAGGGTTGACAGGGGCCAACGTCCTGACTTTC
V: TRBV28; J: TRBJ1-1; D: NA; size: NA; CDR3: CASIGQLNTEAFF; DNA: TGTGCCAGCATCGGACAGTTGAACACTGAAGCTTTCTTT
V: TRBV11-2; J: TRBJ2-1; D: TRBD1; size: NA; CDR3: CASSSGPGQGNEQFF; DNA: TGTGCCAGCAGCTCAGGACCGGGACAGGGCAATGAGCAGTTCTTC
V: TRBV7-2; J: TRBJ2-7; D: TRBD2; size: NA; CDR3: CASRGAGSLYEQYF; DNA: TGTGCCAGCAGGGGAGCGGGGTCCCTCTACGAGCAGTACTTC
V: TRBV28; J: TRBJ1-3; D: NA; size: NA; CDR3: CASGLQGGSGNTIYF; DNA: TGTGCCAGCGGATTACAGGGCGGCTCTGGAAACACCATATATTTT
V: TRBV28; J: TRBJ1-5; D: NA; size: NA; CDR3: CASLYHRGNQPQHF; DNA: TGTGCCAGCCTCTACCACAGGGGCAATCAGCCCCAGCATTTT
V: TRBV7-3; J: TRBJ2-5; D: TRBD1; size: NA; CDR3: CASSYPTGDVETQYF; DNA: TGTGCCAGCAGCTACCCCACAGGGGACGTAGAGACCCAGTACTTC
V: TRBV6-6; J: TRBJ1-1; D: TRBD1; size: few; CDR3: CASRTRQGVVDTEAFF; DNA: TGTGCCAGCAGGACGAGACAGGGGGTGGTGGACACTGAAGCTTTCTTT
V: TRBV7-8; J: TRBJ2-4; D: NA; size: NA; CDR3: CASSESDRLAKNIQYF; DNA: TGTGCCAGCAGCGAATCGGACAGATTAGCCAAAAACATTCAGTACTTC
V: TRBV2; J: TRBJ2-3; D: TRBD2; size: NA; CDR3: CASSETSGVTDTQYF; DNA: TGTGCCAGCAGTGAGACTAGCGGGGTTACAGATACGCAGTATTTT
V: TRBV5-1; J: TRBJ2-1; D: NA; size: NA; CDR3: CASSPRLVPYNEQFF; DNA: TGCGCCAGCAGCCCCCGACTAGTCCCCTACAATGAGCAGTTCTTC
V: TRBV5-4; J: TRBJ2-5; D: TRBD2; size: NA; CDR3: CASSRPVAGGAETQYF; DNA: TGTGCCAGCAGCCGCCCTGTAGCGGGGGGGGCGGAGACCCAGTACTTC
V: TRBV5-1; J: TRBJ1-1; D: TRBD1; size: NA; CDR3: CASSSTGGLTEAFF; DNA: TGCGCCAGCAGCTCCACAGGGGGCCTCACTGAAGCTTTCTTT
V: TRBV18; J: TRBJ1-3; D: NA; size: NA; CDR3: CASSADRHSGNTIYF; DNA: TGTGCCAGCTCAGCCGACAGACACTCTGGAAACACCATATATTTT
V: TRBV28; J: TRBJ2-2; D: TRBD1; size: NA; CDR3: CASSLYHLTGTGELFF; DNA: TGTGCCAGCAGTTTATACCACCTGACAGGGACCGGGGAGCTGTTTTTT
V: TRBV19; J: TRBJ2-5; D: TRBD1; size: NA; CDR3: CASSLFALTGVGAETQYF; DNA: TGTGCCAGTAGTCTCTTCGCCCTGACAGGGGTGGGGGCGGAGACCCAGTACTTC
V: TRBV11-2; J: TRBJ2-1; D: TRBD2; size: NA; CDR3: CASSLSGRDNEQFF; DNA: TGTGCCAGCAGCTTGAGCGGGAGGGACAATGAGCAGTTCTTC
V: TRBV6-1; J: TRBJ1-2; D: NA; size: NA; CDR3: CASSPGFVYGYTF; DNA: TGTGCCAGCAGCCCCGGGTTTGTCTATGGCTACACCTTC
V: TRBV5-1; J: TRBJ2-1; D: TRBD2; size: NA; CDR3: CASSLNIAGEPFF; DNA: TGCGCCAGCAGCCTAAACATAGCGGGGGAACCGTTCTTC
V: TRBV6-1; J: TRBJ2-3; D: NA; size: once; CDR3: CASSEQGFTDTQYF; DNA: TGTGCCAGCAGTGAGCAGGGTTTCACAGATACGCAGTATTTT
V: TRBV25-1; J: TRBJ2-1; D: NA; size: NA; CDR3: CASSGVGAHEQFF; DNA: TGTGCCAGCAGTGGAGTGGGGGCCCATGAGCAGTTCTTC
V: TRBV30; J: TRBJ1-6; D: TRBD1; size: NA; CDR3: CAWSVGQPASPLHF; DNA: TGTGCCTGGAGTGTGGGACAGCCGGCTTCACCCCTCCACTTT
V: TRBV2; J: TRBJ2-2; D: NA; size: NA; CDR3: CASSEAGSGELFF; DNA: TGTGCCAGCAGTGAAGCGGGGAGCGGGGAGCTGTTTTTT
V: TRBV10-2; J: TRBJ1-1; D: TRBD1; size: NA; CDR3: CASSDQGAATEAFF; DNA: TGCGCCAGCAGTGATCAGGGGGCCGCCACTGAAGCTTTCTTT
V: TRBV2; J: TRBJ2-1; D: TRBD2; size: NA; CDR3: CASIASGRTKGEQFF; DNA: TGTGCCAGCATCGCTAGCGGGAGGACGAAAGGTGAGCAGTTCTTC
V: TRBV5-1; J: TRBJ1-5; D: TRBD1; size: NA; CDR3: CASSVTGGANQPQHF; DNA: TGCGCCAGCAGCGTTACAGGGGGTGCTAATCAGCCCCAGCATTTT
V: TRBV6-5; J: TRBJ2-7; D: NA; size: NA; CDR3: CASSYSGTGSYEQYF; DNA: TGTGCCAGCAGTTACTCGGGGACGGGATCCTACGAGCAGTACTTC
V: TRBV19; J: TRBJ2-1; D: NA; size: NA; CDR3: CATLISGGNEQFF; DNA: TGTGCCACCCTCATATCGGGCGGCAATGAGCAGTTCTTC
V: TRBV6-5; J: TRBJ1-6; D: NA; size: NA; CDR3: CASSREGQNNSPLHF; DNA: TGTGCCAGCAGCCGAGAGGGGCAGAATAATTCACCCCTCCACTTT
V: TRBV11-3; J: TRBJ2-7; D: NA; size: NA; CDR3: CASSIRDGTYEQYF; DNA: TGTGCCAGCAGCATACGGGACGGAACCTACGAGCAGTACTTC
V: TRBV11-1; J: TRBJ1-1; D: NA; size: NA; CDR3: CASSFTGLNTEAFF; DNA: TGTGCCAGCAGCTTTACAGGGTTGAACACTGAAGCTTTCTTT
V: TRBV7-6; J: TRBJ2-3; D: NA; size: NA; CDR3: CASSLVQGLPTDTQYF; DNA: TGTGCCAGCAGCTTAGTGCAGGGGCTCCCCACAGATACGCAGTATTTT
V: TRBV2; J: TRBJ1-1; D: NA; size: NA; CDR3: CASNTPRGGGNTEAFF; DNA: TGTGCCAGCAATACGCCTAGGGGTGGGGGTAACACTGAAGCTTTCTTT
V: TRBV5-1; J: TRBJ2-1; D: NA; size: NA; CDR3: CASSLVQDGKEFF; DNA: TGCGCCAGCAGCTTGGTACAGGATGGTAAAGAGTTCTTC